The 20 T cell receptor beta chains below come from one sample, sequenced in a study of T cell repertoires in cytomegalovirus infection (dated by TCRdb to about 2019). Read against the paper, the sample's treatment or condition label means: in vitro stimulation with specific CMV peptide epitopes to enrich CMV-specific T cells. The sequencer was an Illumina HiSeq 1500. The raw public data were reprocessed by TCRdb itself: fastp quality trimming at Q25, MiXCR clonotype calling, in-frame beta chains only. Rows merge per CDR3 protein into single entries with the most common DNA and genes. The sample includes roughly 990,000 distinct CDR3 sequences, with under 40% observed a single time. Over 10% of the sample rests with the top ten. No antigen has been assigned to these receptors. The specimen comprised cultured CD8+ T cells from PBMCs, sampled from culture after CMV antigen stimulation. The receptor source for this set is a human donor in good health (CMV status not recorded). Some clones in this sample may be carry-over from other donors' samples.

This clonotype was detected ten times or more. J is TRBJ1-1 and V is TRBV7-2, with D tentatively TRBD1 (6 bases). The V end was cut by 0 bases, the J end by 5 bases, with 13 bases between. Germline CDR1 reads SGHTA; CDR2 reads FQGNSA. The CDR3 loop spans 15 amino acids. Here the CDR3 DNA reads TGTGCCAGCAGCTTAGCCGGGCCGCAGGGGACTGAAGCTTTCTTT. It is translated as CASSLAGPQGTEAFF.

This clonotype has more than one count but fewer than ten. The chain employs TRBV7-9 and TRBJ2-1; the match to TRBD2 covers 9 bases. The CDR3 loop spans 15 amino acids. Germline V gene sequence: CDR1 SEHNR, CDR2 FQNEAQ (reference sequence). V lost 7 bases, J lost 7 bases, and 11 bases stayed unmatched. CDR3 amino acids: CASIPLAGALNEQFF. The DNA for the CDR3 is TGTGCCAGCATCCCACTAGCGGGTGCCCTAAATGAGCAGTTCTTC.

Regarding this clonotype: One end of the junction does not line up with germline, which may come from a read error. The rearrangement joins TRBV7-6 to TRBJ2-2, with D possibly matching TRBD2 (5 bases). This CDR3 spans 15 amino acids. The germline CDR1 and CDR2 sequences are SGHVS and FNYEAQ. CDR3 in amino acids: CASSLGGRGTGELFF. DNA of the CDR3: TGTGCTAGCAGCTTAGGAGGACGGGGCACCGGGGAGCTGTTTTTT.

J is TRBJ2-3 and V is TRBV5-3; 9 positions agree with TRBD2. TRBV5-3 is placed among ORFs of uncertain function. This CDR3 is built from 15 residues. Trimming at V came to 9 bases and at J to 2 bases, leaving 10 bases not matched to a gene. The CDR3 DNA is TGTGCCACTGGACTTGGGACTAGCCACACAGATACGCAGTATTTT. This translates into CATGLGTSHTDTQYF.

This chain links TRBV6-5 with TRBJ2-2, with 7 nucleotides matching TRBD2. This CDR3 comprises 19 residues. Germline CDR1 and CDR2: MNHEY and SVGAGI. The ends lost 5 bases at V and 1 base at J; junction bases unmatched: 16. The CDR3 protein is CASSHHLLESGVNTGELFF. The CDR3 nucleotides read TGTGCCAGCAGTCACCATCTCTTGGAAAGCGGGGTGAACACCGGGGAGCTGTTTTTT.

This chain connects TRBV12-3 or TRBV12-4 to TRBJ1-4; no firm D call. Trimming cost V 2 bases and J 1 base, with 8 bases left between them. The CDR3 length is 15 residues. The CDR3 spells CASSLRSRTNEKLFF. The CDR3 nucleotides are TGTGCCAGCAGTTTAAGGAGCAGAACTAATGAAAAACTGTTTTTT.

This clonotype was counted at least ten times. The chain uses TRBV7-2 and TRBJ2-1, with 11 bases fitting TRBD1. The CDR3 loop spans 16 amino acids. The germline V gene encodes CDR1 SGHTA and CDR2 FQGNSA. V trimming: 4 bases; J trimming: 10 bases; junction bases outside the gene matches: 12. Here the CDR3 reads CASSSLSGTGGLEQFF. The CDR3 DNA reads TGTGCCAGCAGCTCTTTATCCGGGACAGGGGGTTTGGAGCAGTTCTTC.

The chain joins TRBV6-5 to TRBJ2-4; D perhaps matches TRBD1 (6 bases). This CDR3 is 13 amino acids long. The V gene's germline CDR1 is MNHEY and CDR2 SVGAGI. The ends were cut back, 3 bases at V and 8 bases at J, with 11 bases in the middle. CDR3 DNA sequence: TGTGCCAGCAGTTATGGCAGGGGAGACATTCAGTACTTC. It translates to CASSYGRGDIQYF.

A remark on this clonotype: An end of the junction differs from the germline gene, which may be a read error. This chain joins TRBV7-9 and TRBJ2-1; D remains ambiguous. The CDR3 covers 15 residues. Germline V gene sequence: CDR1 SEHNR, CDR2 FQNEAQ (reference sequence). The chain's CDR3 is CVSSPTGRSYNEQFF. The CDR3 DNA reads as TGTGTCAGCAGCCCAACGGGCCGCTCCTACAATGAGCAGTTCTTC.

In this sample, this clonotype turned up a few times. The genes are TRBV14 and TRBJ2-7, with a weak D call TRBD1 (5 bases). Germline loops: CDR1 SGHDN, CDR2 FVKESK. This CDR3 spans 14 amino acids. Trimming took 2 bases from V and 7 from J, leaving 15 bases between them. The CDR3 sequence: CASSQWQGRGEQYF. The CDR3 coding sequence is TGTGCCAGCAGCCAATGGCAGGGAAGGGGAGAGCAGTACTTC.

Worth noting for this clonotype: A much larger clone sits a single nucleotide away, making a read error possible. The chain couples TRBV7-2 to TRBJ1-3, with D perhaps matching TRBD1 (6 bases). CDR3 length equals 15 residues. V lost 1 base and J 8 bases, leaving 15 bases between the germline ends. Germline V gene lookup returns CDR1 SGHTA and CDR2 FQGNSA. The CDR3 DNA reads TGTGCCAGCAGCTTAGAGTGGCAGGGGATGGACACCATATATTTT. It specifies CASSLEWQGMDTIYF.

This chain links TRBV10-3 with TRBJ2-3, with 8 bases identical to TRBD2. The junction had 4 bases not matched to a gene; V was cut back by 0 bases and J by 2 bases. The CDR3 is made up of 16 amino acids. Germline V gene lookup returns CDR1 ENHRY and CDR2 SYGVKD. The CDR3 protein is CAISESTSAITDTQYF. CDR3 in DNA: TGTGCCATCAGTGAGTCGACTAGCGCAATCACAGATACGCAGTATTTT.

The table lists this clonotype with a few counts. The CDR3 spells CASRATDTGELFF. The CDR3 coding sequence is TGTGCCAGCAGGGCGACGGACACCGGGGAGCTGTTTTTT. The J gene is TRBJ2-2, the V gene TRBV6-1; D uncertain. The germline V gene has CDR1 MNHNS and CDR2 SASEGT. Trimming stripped 6 bases from V and 3 bases from J, with 8 bases between. The CDR3 runs to 13 residues.

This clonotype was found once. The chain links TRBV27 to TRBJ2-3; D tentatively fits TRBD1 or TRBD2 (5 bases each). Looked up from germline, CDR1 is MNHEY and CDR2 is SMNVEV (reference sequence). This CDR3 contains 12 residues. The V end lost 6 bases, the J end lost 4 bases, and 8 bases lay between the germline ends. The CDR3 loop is CASSGAPDTQYF. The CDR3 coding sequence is TGTGCCAGCAGCGGGGCCCCAGATACGCAGTATTTT.

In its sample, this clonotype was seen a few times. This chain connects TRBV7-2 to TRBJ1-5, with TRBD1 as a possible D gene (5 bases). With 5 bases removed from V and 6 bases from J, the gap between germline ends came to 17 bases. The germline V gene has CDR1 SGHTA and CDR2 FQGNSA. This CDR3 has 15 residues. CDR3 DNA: TGTGCCAGCAGCGCCAGAGGGGTCGCGGGTCAGCCCCAGCATTTT. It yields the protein CASSARGVAGQPQHF.

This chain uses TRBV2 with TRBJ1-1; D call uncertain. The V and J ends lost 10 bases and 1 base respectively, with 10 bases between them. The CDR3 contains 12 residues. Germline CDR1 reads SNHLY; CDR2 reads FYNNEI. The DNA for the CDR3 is TGTGCCACCTTAGGAGAGAACACTGAAGCTTTCTTT. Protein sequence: CATLGENTEAFF.

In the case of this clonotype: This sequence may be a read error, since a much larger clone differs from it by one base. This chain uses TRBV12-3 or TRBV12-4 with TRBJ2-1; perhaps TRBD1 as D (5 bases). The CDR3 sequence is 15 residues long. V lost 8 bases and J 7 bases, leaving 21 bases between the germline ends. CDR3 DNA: TGTGCCAGCGGTCCTCAGGGCCCCTCGGTGAATGAGCAGTTCTTC. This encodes CASGPQGPSVNEQFF.

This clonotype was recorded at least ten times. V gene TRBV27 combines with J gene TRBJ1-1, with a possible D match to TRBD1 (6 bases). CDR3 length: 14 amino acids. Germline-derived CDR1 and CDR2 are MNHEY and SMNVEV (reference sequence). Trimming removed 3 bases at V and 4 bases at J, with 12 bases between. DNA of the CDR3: TGTGCCAGCAGTTTTGCAGGGGAGGCCACTGAAGCTTTCTTT. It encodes CASSFAGEATEAFF.

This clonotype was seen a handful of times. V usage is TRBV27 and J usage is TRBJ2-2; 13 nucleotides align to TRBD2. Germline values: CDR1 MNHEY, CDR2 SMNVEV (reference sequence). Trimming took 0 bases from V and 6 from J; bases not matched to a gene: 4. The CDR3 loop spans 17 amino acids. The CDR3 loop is CASSLSGGTSGAGELFF. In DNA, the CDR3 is TGTGCCAGCAGTTTATCAGGAGGGACTAGCGGGGCCGGGGAGCTGTTTTTT.

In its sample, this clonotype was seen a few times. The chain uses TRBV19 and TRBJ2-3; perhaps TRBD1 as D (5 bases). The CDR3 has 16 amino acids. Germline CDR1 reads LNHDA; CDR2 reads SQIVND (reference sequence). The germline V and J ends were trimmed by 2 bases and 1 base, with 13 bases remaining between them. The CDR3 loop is CASSISKGDGTDTQYF. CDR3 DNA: TGTGCCAGTAGTATATCGAAAGGGGATGGCACAGATACGCAGTATTTT.